The clone carrying this TCR beta chain was counted between two and nine times. Its target is unknown. This sample was included in a study of long-term antiretroviral therapy in people with HIV. Findings and limits, study-wide: Controls exceeded HIV repertoires in CDR3 length range.

Version v3.0 of the immunoSEQ assay was performed at survey level. This table comes from immunoSEQ multiplex PCR, and its TCRdb copy is limited to in-frame clones, with some not included. The table lists tens of thousands of clones, around 85% of them singletons, with approximately 9% in the top ten. The CDR3 has 15 amino acids. The V gene's germline CDR1 is SEHNR and CDR2 FQNEAQ (reference sequence). The V gene lost 4 bases and the J gene lost 1 base, with 12 bases spanning the gap. This clonotype was sampled from a man aged 40-49 years with HIV. The rearrangement links TRBV7-9 to TRBJ2-3; D is perhaps TRBD1 (5 bases). Sequencing used unsorted PBMCs, obtained 2.3 years after starting antiretroviral therapy. The CDR3 region is CASSSRQGGTDTQYF. CDR3 nucleotide sequence: TGTGCCAGCAGCTCCCGACAAGGGGGCACAGATACGCAGTATTTT.